A selection of T cell receptor beta chains follows, all from one sample in a study of blood T cell repertoires in COVID-19. Some clones are missing from TCRdb's copy, which holds only in-frame ones; the method was immunoSEQ multiplex PCR. The data hold a few hundred thousand clones, with about 91% observed a single time. Sequenced: peripheral blood. These receptors all stem from a woman in her forties or fifties with COVID-19, enrolled during active disease. CDR3s include the opening cysteine and the closing phenylalanine or tryptophan. Each record gives: clone size, J gene, D gene, V gene, CDR3 protein, CDR3 DNA. D genes are given only for firm matches. Clone size is given for some rows only: seen once, a few or many times, or a class if the clone is expanded.

size: once; J: TRBJ2-7; D: .; V: TRBV10-2; CDR3: CASRRDISIYEQYF; DNA: TGCGCCAGCAGAAGGGACATTTCGATCTACGAGCAGTACTTC
size: .; J: TRBJ2-1; D: TRBD1; V: TRBV14; CDR3: CASSQGTGPIYNEQFF; DNA: TGTGCCAGCAGCCAAGGGACAGGGCCCATTTACAATGAGCAGTTCTTC
size: .; J: TRBJ1-1; D: .; V: TRBV4-1; CDR3: CASSHPPQGFTEAFF; DNA: TGCGCCAGCAGCCACCCACCCCAGGGATTCACTGAAGCTTTCTTT
size: once; J: TRBJ2-1; D: TRBD2; V: TRBV7-6; CDR3: CASSLSVRGGRVNEQFF; DNA: TGTGCCAGCAGCTTAAGTGTGCGGGGGGGCCGAGTCAATGAGCAGTTCTTC
size: .; J: TRBJ1-3; D: TRBD1; V: TRBV3-1/TRBV3-2; CDR3: CASSLGTGLGNTIYF; DNA: TGTGCCAGCAGCCTGGGGACAGGGCTCGGAAACACCATATATTTT
size: .; J: TRBJ2-1; D: .; V: TRBV5-5; CDR3: CASANNEQFF; DNA: TGTGCCAGCGCGAACAATGAGCAGTTCTTC
size: .; J: TRBJ1-2; D: TRBD1; V: TRBV10-3; CDR3: CAIRGQGDVGGYTF; DNA: TGTGCCATCAGAGGACAGGGTGATGTGGGCGGCTACACCTTC
size: .; J: TRBJ2-6; D: .; V: TRBV6-5; CDR3: CASRPGQTGANVLTF; DNA: TGTGCCAGCAGGCCCGGTCAAACTGGGGCCAACGTCCTGACTTTC
size: once; J: TRBJ1-5; D: .; V: TRBV9; CDR3: CASSVGGGGGNQPQHF; DNA: TGTGCCAGCAGCGTAGGCGGCGGGGGTGGCAATCAGCCCCAGCATTTT
size: .; J: TRBJ1-2; D: .; V: TRBV6-5; CDR3: CASRPQRGSDYGYTF; DNA: TGTGCCAGCAGACCCCAGCGGGGCTCCGACTATGGCTACACCTTC
size: .; J: TRBJ2-3; D: .; V: TRBV14; CDR3: CASSYGLGTDTQYF; DNA: TGTGCCAGCAGCTACGGACTGGGCACAGATACGCAGTATTTT